These T cell receptor beta chains were read from a single sample in a study of control samples from healthy donors and cancer patients. The table came from immunoSEQ multiplex PCR; TCRdb's copy has only in-frame clones and leaves some out. The table has 200,000 or so clones, roughly 94% seen once. Specimen: blood. All receptors come from a man aged 50-60 years in good health. The CDR3 runs from the conserved cysteine through the conserved F or W. The D gene is left open where the match is weak. The size field is filled for only some rows; it gives once, few, many or a size class.

>-|TRBJ2-3|12|TRBV19|-
CASSINTDTQYF
TGTGCCAGTAGTATTAACACAGATACGCAGTATTTT
>-|TRBJ2-5|14|TRBV5-5|-
CASSLGGLQETQYF
TGTGCCAGCAGCTTAGGAGGACTGCAAGAGACCCAGTACTTC
>TRBD2|TRBJ2-2|14|TRBV29-1|-
CSVWRGGETGELFF
TGCAGCGTTTGGCGGGGGGGAGAAACCGGGGAGCTGTTTTTT
>TRBD1|TRBJ1-1|15|TRBV10-3|-
CAISTSGTANTEAFF
TGTGCCATCAGTACCTCCGGGACAGCCAACACTGAAGCTTTCTTT
>-|TRBJ1-1|14|TRBV5-1|-
CASSLTTINTEAFF
TGCGCCAGCAGCTTGACAACCATAAACACTGAAGCTTTCTTT
>-|TRBJ2-5|18|TRBV4-3|-
CASSQDYLARPPGETQYF
TGCGCCAGCAGCCAAGATTATTTGGCGAGGCCTCCTGGGGAGACCCAGTACTTC
>TRBD2|TRBJ2-3|14|TRBV7-3|-
CASSEAGGTDTQYF
TGTGCCAGCAGCGAAGCGGGGGGTACAGATACGCAGTATTTT
>TRBD1|TRBJ1-5|13|TRBV11-1|-
CASSLTGDQPQHF
TGTGCCAGCAGCTTAACAGGGGATCAGCCCCAGCATTTT
>-|TRBJ2-6|19|TRBV7-6|-
CASSLVPTGSPSGANVLTF
TGTGCCAGCAGCTTAGTCCCTACGGGGTCCCCCTCTGGGGCCAACGTCCTGACTTTC
>-|TRBJ1-1|16|TRBV7-2|-
CASSLASGVGNTEAFF
TGTGCCAGCAGCTTAGCCTCCGGGGTCGGGAACACTGAAGCTTTCTTT
>-|TRBJ1-1|12|TRBV3-1/TRBV3-2|once
CASSNLVAEAFF
TGTGCCAGCAGCAACCTTGTCGCTGAAGCTTTCTTT
>TRBD2|TRBJ2-1|15|TRBV6-5|-
CASISHPGGDSEQFF
TGTGCCAGCATATCTCACCCCGGGGGGGACTCTGAGCAGTTCTTC
>-|TRBJ1-1|13|TRBV6-5|-
CASRVGMGTEAFF
TGTGCCAGCAGAGTCGGGATGGGCACTGAAGCTTTCTTT
>TRBD1|TRBJ2-2|15|TRBV5-4|-
CASSLQGANTGELFF
TGTGCCAGCAGCTTGCAGGGGGCGAACACCGGGGAGCTGTTTTTT
>-|TRBJ2-1|15|TRBV4-1|-
CASSQDEFGIFEQFF
TGCGCCAGCAGCCAAGATGAATTTGGAATCTTTGAGCAGTTCTTC
>-|TRBJ2-3|17|TRBV7-8|-
CASSGRYRTTSTDTQYF
TGTGCCAGCAGCGGCCGGTACAGGACAACTAGCACAGATACGCAGTATTTT
>-|TRBJ2-2|15|TRBV5-1|-
CASRFTGVNTGELFF
TGCGCCAGCAGGTTTACGGGGGTGAACACCGGGGAGCTGTTTTTT
>TRBD1|TRBJ2-1|15|TRBV7-9|-
CASSSRQGAGNEQFF
TGTGCCAGCAGCTCCCGACAGGGGGCTGGGAATGAGCAGTTCTTC
>-|TRBJ1-4|15|TRBV5-1|-
CASSLGRTTNEKLFF
TGCGCCAGCAGCTTAGGACGGACAACTAATGAAAAACTGTTTTTT
>-|TRBJ2-3|17|TRBV21-1|once
CASSKEAKRTSTDTQYF
TGTGCCAGCAGCAAAGAGGCCAAGAGAACTAGCACAGATACGCAGTATTTT
>-|TRBJ2-5|14|TRBV5-1|-
CASSLGPGEETQYF
TGCGCCAGCAGCTTGGGGCCGGGCGAAGAGACCCAGTACTTC
>TRBD1|TRBJ1-5|14|TRBV27|once
CASSQGQGNQPQHF
TGTGCCAGCAGCCAGGGACAGGGGAATCAGCCCCAGCATTTT
>TRBD2|TRBJ2-2|16|TRBV9|-
CASFPRRGANTGELFF
TGTGCCAGCTTTCCCCGACGGGGGGCGAACACCGGGGAGCTGTTTTTT
>-|TRBJ2-2|16|TRBV29-1|-
CSVEDRHRWGTGELFF
TGCAGCGTTGAAGATCGACACCGCTGGGGAACCGGGGAGCTGTTTTTT
>-|TRBJ1-1|14|TRBV19|-
CASSIVQGNTEAFF
TGTGCCAGTAGTATAGTACAGGGGAACACTGAAGCTTTCTTT